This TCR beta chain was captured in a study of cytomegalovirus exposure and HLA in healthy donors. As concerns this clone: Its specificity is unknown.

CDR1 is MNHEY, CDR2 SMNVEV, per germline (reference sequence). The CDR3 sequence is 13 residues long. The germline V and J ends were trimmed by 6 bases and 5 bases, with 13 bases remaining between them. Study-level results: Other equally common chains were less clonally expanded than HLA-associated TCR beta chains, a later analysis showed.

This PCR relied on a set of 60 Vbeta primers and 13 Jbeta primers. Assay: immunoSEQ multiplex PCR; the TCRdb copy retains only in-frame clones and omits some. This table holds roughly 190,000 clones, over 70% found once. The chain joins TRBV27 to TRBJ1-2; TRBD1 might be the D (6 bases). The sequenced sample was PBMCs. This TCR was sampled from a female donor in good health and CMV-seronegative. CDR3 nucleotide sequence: TGTGCCAGCAGCGGGGGGGGGCAATATGGCTACACCTTC. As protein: CASSGGGQYGYTF.